The 26 T cell receptor beta chains given below trace back to one sample, sequenced in a study of blood T cell repertoires in COVID-19. Profiling relied on immunoSEQ multiplex PCR, and the TCRdb table lists in-frame clones only, not all of them. The data hold some 280,000 clones, with approximately 91% observed a single time. The sequencing sample was made of peripheral blood. The receptors here all came from a woman in her forties who had recovered from COVID-19.

The V call is TRBV18, the J call TRBJ2-1, with D possibly being TRBD1 (5 bases). Looked up from germline, CDR1 is KGHSH and CDR2 is LQKENI. The CDR3 spans 15 residues. Trimming removed 0 bases from V and 7 bases from J, with 13 bases in between. In nucleotides, the CDR3 is TGTGCCAGCTCACCACCGGGGCTCCTCGGGAATGAGCAGTTCTTC. Residues: CASSPPGLLGNEQFF.

This clone was detected only once. The gene calls are TRBV5-1 and TRBJ2-7; D is possibly TRBD2 (6 bases). CDR1 SGHRS and CDR2 YFSETQ come from the germline V gene. The V end lost 0 bases, the J end lost 0 bases, and 13 bases lay between the germline ends. CDR3 length equals 16 residues. The CDR3 spells CASSLEGGVSSYEQYF. The CDR3 DNA is TGCGCCAGCAGCTTGGAGGGCGGGGTTAGCTCCTACGAGCAGTACTTC.

This clone showed up just a few times. V is TRBV28 and J is TRBJ1-4; D gene uncertain. V lost 0 bases to trimming and J lost 0 bases, with 5 bases between them. Germline V gives CDR1 MDHEN, CDR2 SYDVKM. The CDR3 has 15 amino acids. CDR3 in DNA: TGTGCCAGCAGTTTATGGGGCGCAACTAATGAAAAACTGTTTTTT. Encoded protein: CASSLWGATNEKLFF.

This chain uses TRBV27 with TRBJ2-7, with 10 bases lining up with TRBD2. J was trimmed by 1 base and V by 6 bases; bases with no gene match: 6. This CDR3 contains 15 residues. The germline V gene encodes CDR1 MNHEY and CDR2 SMNVEV (reference sequence). CDR3 loop: CASSHLAGESYEQYF. CDR3 bases: TGTGCCAGCAGCCATCTAGCGGGAGAGTCCTACGAGCAGTACTTC.

The rearrangement joins TRBV28 to TRBJ2-3, with 10 bases that match TRBD2. After removal of 6 bases from V and 2 bases from J, the junction contained 11 bases not matched to a gene. Germline CDR1 is MDHEN and CDR2 is SYDVKM. The CDR3 has 17 amino acids. The CDR3: CASRAGLLAGNTDTQYF. The CDR3, as DNA: TGTGCCAGCAGAGCGGGCCTACTAGCGGGAAACACAGATACGCAGTATTTT.

The rearrangement links TRBV19 to TRBJ2-3; 8 bases are a match to TRBD2. Per germline, CDR1 LNHDA and CDR2 SQIVND (reference sequence). The junction had 13 bases not matched to a gene; V was cut back by 5 bases and J by 6 bases. The CDR3 has 16 residues. CDR3 amino acids: CASSRGREVAVDTQYF. DNA of the CDR3: TGTGCCAGTAGTCGGGGGCGGGAGGTGGCAGTGGATACGCAGTATTTT.

The chain joins TRBV7-3 to TRBJ1-1, with TRBD1 as a possible D gene (5 bases). V lost 5 bases, J lost 6 bases, and 13 bases lay in between. The CDR3 spans 13 residues. The germline gives CDR1 SGHTA, CDR2 FQGTGA. The chain's CDR3 is CASSSYQGPEAFF. DNA for the CDR3: TGTGCCAGCAGCAGCTACCAGGGTCCTGAAGCTTTCTTT. The full variable domain, rest sourced from reference TRBV7-3 and TRBJ1-1, is GAGVSQTPSNKVTEKGKYVELRCDPISGHTALYWYRQSLGQGPEFLIYFQGTGAADDSGLPNDRFFAVRPEGSVSTLKIQRTERGDSAVYLCASSSYQGPEAFFGQGTRLTVV.

The chain uses TRBV28 and TRBJ1-1; D remains unclear. Trimming removed 3 bases at V and 0 bases at J, with 5 bases between. Per the germline V gene, CDR1 is MDHEN and CDR2 is SYDVKM. The CDR3 covers 13 residues. CDR3 sequence (DNA): TGTGCCAGCAGTTTTAACATGAACACTGAAGCTTTCTTT. It is translated as CASSFNMNTEAFF.

The chain carries TRBV28 and TRBJ1-5; D is possibly TRBD1 (5 bases). V shed 8 bases and J shed 2 bases, with 13 bases lying between them. CDR1 MDHEN and CDR2 SYDVKM come from the germline V gene. This CDR3 region has 14 residues. CDR3 DNA: TGTGCCAGCCTGGGGGGGTTCCGCAATCAGCCCCAGCATTTT. Its protein product is CASLGGFRNQPQHF.

V usage is TRBV19 and J usage is TRBJ2-7; D may be TRBD1 (5 bases). The CDR3 sequence is 16 residues long. Germline-derived CDR1 and CDR2 are LNHDA and SQIVND (reference sequence). Trimming shortened V by 0 bases and J by 6 bases, and 18 bases separated the two germline ends. The CDR3 DNA follows: TGTGCCAGTAGTATAGATTTTTGGGCAGGGAATCGCGAGCAGTACTTC. Translation: CASSIDFWAGNREQYF.

V usage is TRBV3-1 (or the pseudogene TRBV3-2) and J usage is TRBJ2-5, with 8 bases matching TRBD2. Germline lookup yields CDR1 LGHDT and CDR2 YNNKEL (reference sequence). With 8 bases clipped from V and 5 bases from J, the junction kept 10 bases outside the gene matches. This CDR3 has 14 amino acids. The CDR3 nucleotides are TGTGCCAGCGGATTCGGGACTAGTCTGGAGACCCAGTACTTC. This sequence encodes CASGFGTSLETQYF.

The chain has TRBV3-1 (or the pseudogene TRBV3-2) and TRBJ2-5, with a tentative D call TRBD1 (5 bases). V lost 4 bases, J lost 5 bases, and 23 bases lay in between. Germline CDR1 and CDR2: LGHDT and YNNKEL (reference sequence). This CDR3 has 17 residues. CDR3 in DNA: TGTGCCAGCAGCCCTAAGGGTTTGGGGCAAAACGGGGAGACCCAGTACTTC. Translating gives CASSPKGLGQNGETQYF.

This sequence joins TRBV19 and TRBJ2-7, with 11 bases identical to TRBD2. Germline V CDR1 and CDR2: LNHDA, SQIVND (reference sequence). Trimming took 5 bases from V and 3 from J; bases not matched to a gene: 3. The CDR3 is made up of 14 amino acids. CDR3 in amino acids: CASSATSGSYEQYF. CDR3 DNA sequence: TGTGCCAGTAGTGCTACTAGCGGGAGCTACGAGCAGTACTTC.

V and J are TRBV14 and TRBJ2-7, with D unclear. Germline V gene data show CDR1 as SGHDN and CDR2 as FVKESK. The length of the CDR3 is 15 residues. The V and J ends lost 1 base and 2 bases respectively, with 12 bases between them. CDR3 loop: CASSQGLGPAYEQYF. As DNA, the CDR3 is TGTGCCAGCAGCCAAGGTTTGGGCCCTGCCTACGAGCAGTACTTC.

This clone has just a few counts. J is TRBJ1-1 and V is TRBV6-2 or TRBV6-3; D is perhaps TRBD1 (5 bases). Per germline, CDR1 MNHEY and CDR2 SVGEGT. The CDR3 covers 13 residues. V was trimmed by 5 bases and J by 6 bases, leaving 13 bases between them. CDR3 in amino acids: CASSTGVWAEAFF. The CDR3 DNA reads TGTGCCAGCAGTACGGGGGTTTGGGCTGAAGCTTTCTTT.

V and J are TRBV18 and TRBJ2-7, with 7 bases identical to TRBD1. Looked up from germline, CDR1 is KGHSH and CDR2 is LQKENI. With V trimmed by 2 bases and J by 1 base, 5 bases remained unmatched. CDR3 length equals 15 residues. DNA of the CDR3: TGTGCCAGCTCACCAACCCGGGACAGTTCCTACGAGCAGTACTTC. Translated: CASSPTRDSSYEQYF.

The sample holds one count of this clone. The sample contains more than one DNA sequence encoding this CDR3. The chain couples TRBV30 to TRBJ2-3, with 12 bases identical to TRBD2. CDR1 and CDR2 (germline): GTSNPN, SVGIG (reference sequence). The CDR3 runs to 15 residues. Losses at the gene ends were 3 bases for V and 0 bases for J; bases not matched to a gene: 1. CDR3 amino acids: CAWRGTSGSTDTQYF. DNA of the CDR3: TGTGCCTGGAGAGGGACTAGCGGGAGCACAGATACGCAGTATTTT.

The gene calls are TRBV6-5 and TRBJ2-3; TRBD1 matches 7 bases. V trimming: 10 bases; J trimming: 2 bases; junction bases outside the gene matches: 12. Germline V gene lookup returns CDR1 MNHEY and CDR2 SVGAGI. The CDR3 has 15 amino acids. The CDR3 here is CATNRDRRSTDTQYF. DNA for the CDR3: TGTGCCACCAACCGGGACAGACGATCCACAGATACGCAGTATTTT.

The J gene is TRBJ2-2, the V gene TRBV6-5; maybe TRBD2 (7 bases). This CDR3 contains 15 residues. The V and J ends lost 6 bases and 0 bases respectively, with 11 bases between them. Germline CDR1 is MNHEY and CDR2 is SVGAGI. The CDR3 loop reads CASSLGGPNTGELFF. The CDR3 DNA reads TGTGCCAGCAGCTTGGGGGGGCCGAACACCGGGGAGCTGTTTTTT.

The chain couples TRBV10-3 to TRBJ2-3; unclear D gene. Trimming took 2 bases from V and 2 from J, leaving 11 bases between them. In germline, CDR1 is ENHRY, CDR2 SYGVKD. The CDR3 length is 15 residues. The CDR3 DNA sequence: TGTGCCATCAGTGAGGGGCACGCCGACACAGATACGCAGTATTTT. This encodes CAISEGHADTDTQYF.

The chain joins TRBV30 to TRBJ2-7, with 12 bases aligning to TRBD2. The CDR3 sequence is 15 residues long. Germline V gene sequence: CDR1 GTSNPN, CDR2 SVGIG (reference sequence). V lost 1 base, J lost 5 bases, and 6 bases stayed unmatched. CDR3 DNA: TGTGCCTGGAGTGAGTCTAGCGGGAGGGCCCACGAGCAGTACTTC. The encoded protein is CAWSESSGRAHEQYF.

The chain couples TRBV5-1 to TRBJ2-3, with 9 bases lining up with TRBD2. CDR1 and CDR2 from the germline V gene are SGHRS and YFSETQ. Trimming removed 9 bases from V and 2 bases from J; junction bases left unmatched: 7. This CDR3 has 14 amino acids. CDR3 amino acids: CATSPGLATDTQYF. CDR3 DNA sequence: TGCGCCACCTCCCCGGGACTAGCCACAGATACGCAGTATTTT.

V is TRBV30 and J is TRBJ2-1; 9 nucleotides line up with TRBD2. This CDR3 spans 15 amino acids. Germline CDR1 is GTSNPN and CDR2 is SVGIG (reference sequence). J was trimmed by 7 bases and V by 6 bases; bases with no gene match: 13. Here the CDR3 DNA reads TGTGCCTGCCAGGACGGTAGCGGGAGCGTGAATGAGCAGTTCTTC. This gives the protein CACQDGSGSVNEQFF.

This chain joins TRBV5-1 and TRBJ2-1; TRBD2 agrees at 13 bases. This CDR3 region has 15 residues. J lost 7 bases, V lost 4 bases, and 5 bases had no gene match. Germline V lookup: CDR1 SGHRS, CDR2 YFSETQ. In DNA, the CDR3 is TGCGCCAGCAGCGCCGGACTAGCGGGAGCTAATGAGCAGTTCTTC. It encodes CASSAGLAGANEQFF. The full variable domain, in which reference TRBV5-1 and TRBJ2-1 provide the parts outside the CDR3, is KAGVTQTPRYLIKTRGQQVTLSCSPISGHRSVSWYQQTPGQGLQFLFEYFSETQRNKGNFPGRFSGRQFSNSRSEMNVSTLELGDSALYLCASSAGLAGANEQFFGPGTRLTVL.

CDR3 region: CASREVGAANTGELFF. CDR3 DNA: TGTGCCAGCAGAGAGGTTGGGGCAGCGAACACCGGGGAGCTGTTTTTT. This sequence joins TRBV27 and TRBJ2-2, with a possible D match to TRBD1 (5 bases). The germline gives CDR1 MNHEY, CDR2 SMNVEV (reference sequence). Trimming took off 6 bases at V and 0 bases at J, with 14 bases between the two ends. The CDR3 loop spans 16 amino acids.

As to this clone: A much bigger clone sits one base away, suggesting this may be a read error. V usage is TRBV3-1 (or the pseudogene TRBV3-2) and J usage is TRBJ2-1; D gene uncertain. V lost 2 bases, J lost 6 bases, and 5 bases lay in between. The germline CDR1 and CDR2 sequences are LGHDT and YNNKEL (reference sequence). The CDR3 is 12 residues long. The CDR3 DNA sequence: TGTGCCAGCAGCCAAAACAGCAATGAGCAGTTCTTC. Translated: CASSQNSNEQFF.